This note documents a single T cell receptor beta chain sequence. The CDR3 totals 15 residues. Germline V CDR1 and CDR2: SEHNR, FQNEAQ (reference sequence). Trimming shortened V by 5 bases and J by 0 bases, and 13 bases separated the two germline ends. The data originate from a study of control samples from healthy donors and cancer patients. TCRdb's table, derived via immunoSEQ multiplex PCR, lists solely in-frame clones and lacks some. The sample has about 180,000 clones; almost 90% are singletons. The origin of this receptor is a woman aged 45-65 years in good health. Sequences were obtained from blood. The J gene is TRBJ1-1, the V gene TRBV7-9, with a tentative D call TRBD1 (5 bases). The CDR3, as DNA: TGTGCCAGCAGCCTAAATACAGGAATGAACACTGAAGCTTTCTTT. It specifies CASSLNTGMNTEAFF.